This TCR beta chain was retrieved from a study of cytomegalovirus exposure and HLA in healthy donors. Whole-study results and caveats: An apparent linkage of common viral pathogens to several of the most significant clusters emerged in a later analysis.

Primers: 60 Vbeta forward and 13 Jbeta reverse. Assay used: immunoSEQ multiplex PCR; TCRdb lists only in-frame clones, some missing. Here the sample spans around 58,000 clones, roughly 74% being singletons. On this clone itself: The antigen remains undetermined.

V was shortened by 4 bases and J by 4 bases, with 7 bases between the two germline ends. Germline V lookup: CDR1 SGHTA, CDR2 FQGTGA. CDR3 length equals 12 residues. Sequencing was done on a sample of PBMCs. The genes are TRBV7-3 and TRBJ1-2, with a weak D call TRBD1 (5 bases). The sequence was collected from a man between 35 and 55 years old in good health and CMV-seropositive. The CDR3 DNA sequence: TGTGCCAGCAGCTCTCAGGGCTATGGCTACACCTTC. Its translation: CASSSQGYGYTF.